This entry lists 15 T cell receptor beta chains sequenced from one sample in a study of CD8 T cells in Susac syndrome. With random hexamers, about 0.5 to 1 ug RNA was reverse transcribed. In TCRdb, the immunoSEQ multiplex PCR reads were re-called with MiXCR into one record per CDR3 protein. The sample records under 200,000 distinct CDR3 sequences, 94% being singletons. The sequenced material came from CD4+ T cells from PBMCs. These receptors were collected from a human donor with Susac syndrome.

J is TRBJ2-7 and V is TRBV20-1, with 8 bases that match TRBD1. Germline-derived CDR1 and CDR2 are DFQATT and SNEGSKA (reference sequence). The CDR3 contains 15 residues. Trimming removed 0 bases from V and 3 bases from J; junction bases left unmatched: 7. CDR3 sequence: CSARDLAGGVYEQYF. For the CDR3, the DNA is TGCAGTGCTAGAGATCTGGCAGGGGGCGTCTACGAGCAGTACTTC.

This sequence joins TRBV12-3 or TRBV12-4 and TRBJ2-5; D ambiguous. The CDR3 is 15 amino acids. V was clipped by 3 bases and J by 6 bases, with 17 bases between them. CDR3 nucleotides: TGTGCCAGCAGTTTGGGCTCCGCGCCCCCGCAGACCCAGTACTTC. This sequence encodes CASSLGSAPPQTQYF.

V usage is TRBV12-3 or TRBV12-4 and J usage is TRBJ1-2; D not certain. Trimming stripped 3 bases from V and 8 bases from J, with 16 bases between. The CDR3 is made up of 14 amino acids. The chain's CDR3 is CASSFEVPSGGYTF. The CDR3 nucleotides read TGTGCCAGCAGTTTTGAGGTCCCTAGTGGGGGCTACACCTTC.

This chain links TRBV7-2 with TRBJ1-5, with D uncertain. Trimming cost V 1 base and J 6 bases, with 4 bases left between them. Germline values: CDR1 SGHTA, CDR2 FQGNSA. The CDR3 is 12 residues long. CDR3 sequence: CASSLDSQPQHF. For the CDR3, the DNA is TGTGCCAGCAGCTTAGACAGTCAGCCCCAGCATTTT.

The chain combines TRBV5-6 with TRBJ2-4; TRBD1 matches at 10 bases. Germline lookup yields CDR1 SGHDT and CDR2 YYEEEE. V was clipped by 4 bases and J by 0 bases; unmatched bases: 4. The CDR3 has 16 amino acids. The chain's CDR3 is CASSGDRGLAKNIQYF. The CDR3 nucleotides are TGTGCCAGCAGCGGAGACAGGGGGCTAGCCAAAAACATTCAGTACTTC.

The V gene is TRBV27, the J gene TRBJ2-7; D is uncertain. The length of the CDR3 is 14 residues. The V end was cut by 2 bases, the J end by 0 bases, with 8 bases between. Germline V gene sequence: CDR1 MNHEY, CDR2 SMNVEV (reference sequence). Written as DNA, the CDR3 is TGTGCCAGCAGTTTAATGGGCACCTCCTACGAGCAGTACTTC. Translated: CASSLMGTSYEQYF.

The V call is TRBV5-4, the J call TRBJ2-7, with 10 positions matching TRBD1. Trimming at V came to 0 bases and at J to 3 bases, leaving 3 bases not matched to a gene. Germline V gene lookup returns CDR1 SGHNT and CDR2 YYREEE (reference sequence). CDR3 size: 15 residues. The CDR3 loop is CASSLVGTGDYEQYF. The CDR3 DNA sequence: TGTGCCAGCAGCTTGGTCGGGACAGGGGACTACGAGCAGTACTTC.

The genes are TRBV5-6 and TRBJ2-3; 15 nucleotides line up with TRBD2. Germline loops: CDR1 SGHDT, CDR2 YYEEEE. The V gene end was trimmed by 1 base and the J gene end by 7 bases; junction bases not matched to a gene: 16. The CDR3 runs 20 residues. DNA for the CDR3: TGTGCCAGCAGCTTGCTTGACGGGTCACTGGGGACTAGCGGGGGGTATACGCAGTATTTT. It translates to CASSLLDGSLGTSGGYTQYF.

V and J are TRBV24-1 and TRBJ2-2; perhaps TRBD1 as D (6 bases). Trimming took 5 bases from V and 5 from J, leaving 11 bases between them. The CDR3 length is 14 residues. Germline lookup yields CDR1 KGHDR and CDR2 SFDVKD. Written as DNA, the CDR3 is TGTGCCACCAGTGGGGGGCTGGGGACCGGGGAGCTGTTTTTT. Encoded protein: CATSGGLGTGELFF.

V usage is TRBV5-1 and J usage is TRBJ1-2; 7 bases match TRBD1. V lost 7 bases and J lost 4; bases outside the gene matches: 19. Germline values: CDR1 SGHRS, CDR2 YFSETQ. The CDR3 covers 17 residues. The CDR3 loop reads CASRRPEGGSGTYGYTF. The CDR3, as DNA: TGCGCCAGCCGACGGCCCGAAGGGGGCAGTGGCACCTATGGCTACACCTTC.

The chain joins TRBV27 to TRBJ1-6; D may be TRBD1 (5 bases). The CDR3 covers 14 residues. Trimming stripped 6 bases from V and 10 bases from J, with 16 bases between. The germline V gene encodes CDR1 MNHEY and CDR2 SMNVEV (reference sequence). The chain's CDR3 is CASSSGLGGSPLHF. Written as DNA, the CDR3 is TGTGCCAGCAGCTCAGGCCTTGGGGGGTCACCCCTCCACTTT.

This chain connects TRBV6-6 to TRBJ1-4, with a possible D match to TRBD1 (5 bases). This CDR3 has 16 residues. Germline V gene lookup returns CDR1 MNHNY and CDR2 SVGAGI (reference sequence). V shed 5 bases and J shed 5 bases, with 18 bases lying between them. Written as DNA, the CDR3 is TGTGCCAGCAGTCCTCAGACAGACTCTCGAAATGAAAAACTGTTTTTT. It translates to CASSPQTDSRNEKLFF.

The chain couples TRBV18 to TRBJ2-5; the D is unclear. CDR3 size: 16 residues. Trimming stripped 4 bases from V and 4 bases from J, with 19 bases between. From germline, CDR1 is KGHSH and CDR2 LQKENI. Here the CDR3 reads CASSRPAGQLGETQYF. The CDR3 DNA is TGTGCCAGCTCACGACCCGCCGGGCAGCTTGGAGAGACCCAGTACTTC.

The chain links TRBV9 to TRBJ1-5; a possible D gene is TRBD1 (5 bases). Trimming removed 0 bases at V and 9 bases at J, with 13 bases between. The CDR3 length is 14 residues. CDR1 and CDR2 from the germline V gene are SGDLS and YYNGEE. The CDR3 DNA sequence: TGTGCCAGCAGCGTAGAAGGAGGGCAGGGGCCCCAGCATTTT. Translating it yields CASSVEGGQGPQHF.

The chain is built from TRBV3-1 and TRBJ2-7; 10 bases fit TRBD2. This CDR3 has 17 residues. The germline V gene has CDR1 LGHDT and CDR2 YNNKEL (reference sequence). The J segment lost 0 bases and the V segment lost 4 bases, leaving 9 bases of the junction unmatched. In DNA form, the CDR3 reads TGTGCCAGCAGCCGAGGGACTAGCGCGCTACCCTCCTACGAGCAGTACTTC. Translated, it gives CASSRGTSALPSYEQYF.